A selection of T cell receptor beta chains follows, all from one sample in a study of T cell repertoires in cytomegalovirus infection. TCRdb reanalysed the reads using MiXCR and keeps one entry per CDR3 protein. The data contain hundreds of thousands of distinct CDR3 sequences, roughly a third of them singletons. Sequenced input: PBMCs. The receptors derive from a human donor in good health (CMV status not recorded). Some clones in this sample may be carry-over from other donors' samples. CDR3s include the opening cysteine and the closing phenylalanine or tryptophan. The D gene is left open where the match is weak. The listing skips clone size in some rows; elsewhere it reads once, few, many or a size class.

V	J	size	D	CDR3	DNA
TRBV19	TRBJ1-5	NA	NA	CASSIRQVNQPQHF	TGTGCCAGTAGTATTCGACAGGTCAATCAGCCCCAGCATTTT
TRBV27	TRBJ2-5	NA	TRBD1	CASSLTGGYQETQYF	TGTGCCAGCAGTTTAACAGGGGGCTACCAAGAGACCCAGTACTTC
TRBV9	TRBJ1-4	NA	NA	CASSAETGTTNEKLFF	TGTGCCAGCAGCGCTGAGACGGGGACAACTAATGAAAAACTGTTTTTT
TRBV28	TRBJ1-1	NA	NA	CASSLLIGGTEAFF	TGTGCCAGCAGTTTATTAATAGGGGGTACTGAAGCTTTCTTT
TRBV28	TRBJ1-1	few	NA	CASDELGEGSEAFF	TGTGCCAGCGACGAACTAGGTGAGGGGTCTGAAGCTTTCTTT
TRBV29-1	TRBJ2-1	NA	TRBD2	CSVERGGSSYNEQFF	TGCAGCGTTGAAAGGGGCGGGAGCTCCTACAATGAGCAGTTCTTC
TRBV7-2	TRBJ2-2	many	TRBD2	CASSLDTSGTGELFF	TGTGCCAGCAGCTTGGATACTAGCGGCACCGGGGAGCTGTTTTTT
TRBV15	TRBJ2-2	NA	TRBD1	CATDRGSGELFF	TGTGCCACCGACAGGGGATCAGGGGAGCTGTTTTTT
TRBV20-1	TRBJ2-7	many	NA	CSARRVIKPYEQYF	TGCAGTGCTAGGCGGGTAATTAAACCCTACGAGCAGTACTTC
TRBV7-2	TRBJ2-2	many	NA	CASNNQDTGELFF	TGTGCCAGCAACAACCAAGACACCGGGGAGCTGTTTTTT
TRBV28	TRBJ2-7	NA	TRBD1	CASSSEGGHWGEQYF	TGTGCCAGCAGTTCAGAAGGGGGCCATTGGGGCGAGCAGTACTTC
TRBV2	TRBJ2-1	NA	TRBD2	CASSAGGTEFF	TGTGCCAGCAGTGCGGGAGGTACCGAGTTCTTC
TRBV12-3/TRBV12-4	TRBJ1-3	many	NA	CASSPRGGNTIYF	TGTGCCAGCAGCCCCAGAGGGGGAAACACCATATATTTT
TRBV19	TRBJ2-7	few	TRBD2	CASSIIAGESYEQYF	TGTGCCAGTAGTATTATAGCGGGGGAGTCCTACGAGCAGTACTTC